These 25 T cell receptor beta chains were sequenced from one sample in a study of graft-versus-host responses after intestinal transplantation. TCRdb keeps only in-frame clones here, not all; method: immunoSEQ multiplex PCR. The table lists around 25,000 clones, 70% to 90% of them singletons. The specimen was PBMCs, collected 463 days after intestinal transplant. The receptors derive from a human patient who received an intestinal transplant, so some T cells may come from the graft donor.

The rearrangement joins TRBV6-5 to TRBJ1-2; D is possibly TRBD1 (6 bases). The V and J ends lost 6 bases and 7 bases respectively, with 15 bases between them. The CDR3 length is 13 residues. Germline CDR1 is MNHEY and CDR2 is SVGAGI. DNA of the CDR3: TGTGCCAGCAGGAGACAGGACTTCTCTGGCTACACCTTC. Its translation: CASRRQDFSGYTF.

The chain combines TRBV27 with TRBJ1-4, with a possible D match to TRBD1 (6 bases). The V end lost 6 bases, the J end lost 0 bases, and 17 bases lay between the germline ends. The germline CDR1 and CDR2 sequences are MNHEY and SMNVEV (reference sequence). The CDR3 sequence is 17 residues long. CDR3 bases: TGTGCCAGCAGACCTACGGGGGGCCTACCAACTAATGAAAAACTGTTTTTT. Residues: CASRPTGGLPTNEKLFF.

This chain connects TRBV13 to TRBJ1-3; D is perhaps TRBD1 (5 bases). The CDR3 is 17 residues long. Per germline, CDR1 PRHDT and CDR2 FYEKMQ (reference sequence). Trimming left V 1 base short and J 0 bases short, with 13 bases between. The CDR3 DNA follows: TGTGCCAGCAGCTTAGATGGGGGACGGGTCTCTGGAAACACCATATATTTT. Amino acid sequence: CASSLDGGRVSGNTIYF.

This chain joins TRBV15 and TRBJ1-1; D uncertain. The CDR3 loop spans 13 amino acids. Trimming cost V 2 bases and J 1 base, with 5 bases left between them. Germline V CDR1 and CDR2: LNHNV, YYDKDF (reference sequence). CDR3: CATSRQGNTEAFF. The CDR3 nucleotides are TGTGCCACCAGCAGACAAGGGAACACTGAAGCTTTCTTT. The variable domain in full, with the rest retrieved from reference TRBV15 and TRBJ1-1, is DAMVIQNPRYQVTQFGKPVTLSCSQTLNHNVMYWYQQKSSQAPKLLFHYYDKDFNNEADTPDNFQSRRPNTSFCFLDIRSPGLGDTAMYLCATSRQGNTEAFFGQGTRLTVV.

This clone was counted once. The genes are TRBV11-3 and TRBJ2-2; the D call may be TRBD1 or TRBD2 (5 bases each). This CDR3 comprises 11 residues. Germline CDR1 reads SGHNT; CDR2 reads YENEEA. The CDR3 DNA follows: TGTTTAGGGACCGGCACCGGGGAGCTGTTTTTT. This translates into CLGTGTGELFF.

DNA for the CDR3: TGTGCCAGTACCTTCCGGAGGGAAGGCAATCAGCCCCAGCATTTT. Protein sequence: CASTFRREGNQPQHF. The chain employs TRBV19 and TRBJ1-5; D is ambiguous. Germline assignment: CDR1 LNHDA and CDR2 SQIVND (reference sequence). The CDR3 contains 15 residues. V shed 7 bases and J shed 2 bases, with 15 bases lying between them.

The CDR3 DNA sequence: TGTGCCAGCAGCACGACAGCCGACCTCGGATACGGCTACACCTTC. It encodes CASSTTADLGYGYTF. The chain uses TRBV21-1 and TRBJ1-2; the table names TRBD1, a call not compared with the DNA. TRBV21-1 is deemed a pseudogene. This CDR3 has 15 amino acids.

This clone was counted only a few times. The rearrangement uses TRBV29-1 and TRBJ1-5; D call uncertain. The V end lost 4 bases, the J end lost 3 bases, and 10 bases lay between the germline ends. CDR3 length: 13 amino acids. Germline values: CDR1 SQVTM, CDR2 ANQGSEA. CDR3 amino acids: CSVALPVNQPQHF. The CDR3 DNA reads TGCAGCGTTGCCCTGCCAGTCAATCAGCCCCAGCATTTT.

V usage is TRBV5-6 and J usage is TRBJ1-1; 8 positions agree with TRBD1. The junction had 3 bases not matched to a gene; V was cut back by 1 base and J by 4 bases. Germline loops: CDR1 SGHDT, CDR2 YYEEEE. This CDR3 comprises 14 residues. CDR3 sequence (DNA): TGTGCCAGCAGCTTGATTGACAGGGGCACTGAAGCTTTCTTT. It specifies CASSLIDRGTEAFF. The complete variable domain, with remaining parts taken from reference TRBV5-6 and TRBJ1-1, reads DAGVTQSPTHLIKTRGQQVTLRCSPKSGHDTVSWYQQALGQGPQFIFQYYEEEERQRGNFPDRFSGHQFPNYSSELNVNALLLGDSALYLCASSLIDRGTEAFFGQGTRLTVV.

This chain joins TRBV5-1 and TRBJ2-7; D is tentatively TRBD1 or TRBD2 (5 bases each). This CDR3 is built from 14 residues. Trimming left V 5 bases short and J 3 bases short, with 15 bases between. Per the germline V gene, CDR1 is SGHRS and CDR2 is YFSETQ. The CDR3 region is CASRQTGTHYEQYF. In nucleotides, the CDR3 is TGCGCCAGCAGACAGACCGGGACCCACTACGAGCAGTACTTC.

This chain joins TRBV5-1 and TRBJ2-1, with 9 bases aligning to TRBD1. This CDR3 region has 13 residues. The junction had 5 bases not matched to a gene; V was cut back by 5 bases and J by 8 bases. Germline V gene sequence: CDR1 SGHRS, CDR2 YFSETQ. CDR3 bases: TGCGCCAGCAGGTGGACAGGGGCGGATGAGCAGTTCTTC. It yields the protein CASRWTGADEQFF.

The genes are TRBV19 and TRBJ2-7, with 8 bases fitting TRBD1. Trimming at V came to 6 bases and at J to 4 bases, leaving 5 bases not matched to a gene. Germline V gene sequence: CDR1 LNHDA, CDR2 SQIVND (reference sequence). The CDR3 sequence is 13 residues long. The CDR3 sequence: CASSRGLGYEQYF. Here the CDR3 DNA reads TGTGCCAGTAGCAGGGGGCTTGGGTACGAGCAGTACTTC.

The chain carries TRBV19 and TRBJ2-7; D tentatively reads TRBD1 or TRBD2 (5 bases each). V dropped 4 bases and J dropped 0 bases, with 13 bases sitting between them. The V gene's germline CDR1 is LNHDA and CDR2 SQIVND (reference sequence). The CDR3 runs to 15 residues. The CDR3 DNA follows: TGTGCCAGTAGTAGGGGGACCAGGAGCTCCTACGAGCAGTACTTC. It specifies CASSRGTRSSYEQYF.

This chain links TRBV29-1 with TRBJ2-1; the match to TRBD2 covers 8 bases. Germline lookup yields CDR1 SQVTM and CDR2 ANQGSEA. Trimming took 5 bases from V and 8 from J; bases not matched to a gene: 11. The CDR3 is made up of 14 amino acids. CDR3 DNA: TGCAGCGTTTATAGCGGGATCACTTGGGATGAGCAGTTCTTC. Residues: CSVYSGITWDEQFF.

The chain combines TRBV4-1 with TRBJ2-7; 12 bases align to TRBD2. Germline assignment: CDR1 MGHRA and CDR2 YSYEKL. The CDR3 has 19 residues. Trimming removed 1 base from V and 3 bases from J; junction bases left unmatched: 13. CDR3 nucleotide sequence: TGCGCCAGCAGCCAAGCATTGGCTAGCGGGAGGGTAAATGTCTACGAGCAGTACTTC. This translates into CASSQALASGRVNVYEQYF.

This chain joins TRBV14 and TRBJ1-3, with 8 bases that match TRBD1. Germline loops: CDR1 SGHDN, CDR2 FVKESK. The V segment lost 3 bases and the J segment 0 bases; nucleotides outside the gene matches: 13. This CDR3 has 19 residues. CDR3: CASSHTGTGALYSGNTIYF. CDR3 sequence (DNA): TGTGCCAGCAGCCACACCGGGACAGGCGCTCTTTACTCTGGAAACACCATATATTTT.

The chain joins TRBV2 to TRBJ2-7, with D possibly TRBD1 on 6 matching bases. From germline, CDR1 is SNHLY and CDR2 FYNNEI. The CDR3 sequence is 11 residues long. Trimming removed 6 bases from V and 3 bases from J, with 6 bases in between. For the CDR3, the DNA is TGTGCCAGCAGGGGACACTACGAGCAGTACTTC. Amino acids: CASRGHYEQYF.

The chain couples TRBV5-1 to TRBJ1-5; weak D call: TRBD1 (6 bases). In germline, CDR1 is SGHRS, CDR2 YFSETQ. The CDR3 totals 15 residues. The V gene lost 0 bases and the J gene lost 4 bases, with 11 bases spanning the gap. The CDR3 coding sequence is TGCGCCAGCAGCTTGGAGGGTCAGGGGAATCAGCCCCAGCATTTT. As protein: CASSLEGQGNQPQHF.

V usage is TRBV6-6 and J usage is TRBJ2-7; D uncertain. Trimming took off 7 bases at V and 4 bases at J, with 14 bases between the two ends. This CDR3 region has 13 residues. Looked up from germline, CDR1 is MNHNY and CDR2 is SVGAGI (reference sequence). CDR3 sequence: CASTPPMLYEQYF. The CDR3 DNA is TGTGCCAGCACCCCCCCAATGCTTTACGAGCAGTACTTC.

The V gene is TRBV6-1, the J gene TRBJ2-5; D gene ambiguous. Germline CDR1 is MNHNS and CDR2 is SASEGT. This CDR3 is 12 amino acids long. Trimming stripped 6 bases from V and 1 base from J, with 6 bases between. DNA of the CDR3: TGTGCCAGCAGCCAACGCCAAGAGACCCAGTACTTC. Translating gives CASSQRQETQYF.

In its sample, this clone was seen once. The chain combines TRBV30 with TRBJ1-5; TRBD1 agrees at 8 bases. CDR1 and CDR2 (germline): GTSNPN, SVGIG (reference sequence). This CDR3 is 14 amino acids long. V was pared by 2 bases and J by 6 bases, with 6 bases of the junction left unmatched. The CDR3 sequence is CAWSLQGGGQPQHF. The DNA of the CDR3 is TGTGCCTGGAGTCTACAGGGGGGGGGTCAGCCCCAGCATTTT.

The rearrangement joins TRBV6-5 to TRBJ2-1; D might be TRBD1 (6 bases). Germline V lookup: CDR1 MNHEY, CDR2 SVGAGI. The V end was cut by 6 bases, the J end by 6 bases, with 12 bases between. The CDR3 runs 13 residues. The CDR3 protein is CASRYLGGNEQFF. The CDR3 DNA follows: TGTGCCAGCAGGTACCTAGGGGGCAATGAGCAGTTCTTC.

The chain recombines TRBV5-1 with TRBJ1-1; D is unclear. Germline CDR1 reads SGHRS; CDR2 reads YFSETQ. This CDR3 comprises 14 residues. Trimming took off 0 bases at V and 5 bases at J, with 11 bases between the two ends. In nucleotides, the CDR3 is TGCGCCAGCAGCTTGGAAGGCGGGGAAACTGAAGCTTTCTTT. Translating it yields CASSLEGGETEAFF. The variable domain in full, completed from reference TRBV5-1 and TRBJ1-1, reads KAGVTQTPRYLIKTRGQQVTLSCSPISGHRSVSWYQQTPGQGLQFLFEYFSETQRNKGNFPGRFSGRQFSNSRSEMNVSTLELGDSALYLCASSLEGGETEAFFGQGTRLTVV.

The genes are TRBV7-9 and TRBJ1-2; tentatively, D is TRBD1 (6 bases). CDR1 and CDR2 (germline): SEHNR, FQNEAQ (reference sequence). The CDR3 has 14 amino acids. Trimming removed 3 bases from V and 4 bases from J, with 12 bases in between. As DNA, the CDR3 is TGTGCCAGCAGCTTCATACAGGGCCCCTATGGCTACACCTTC. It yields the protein CASSFIQGPYGYTF. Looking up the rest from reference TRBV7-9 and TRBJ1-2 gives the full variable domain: DTGVSQNPRHKITKRGQNVTFRCDPISEHNRLYWYRQTLGQGPEFLTYFQNEAQLEKSRLLSDRFSAERPKGSFSTLEIQRTEQGDSAMYLCASSFIQGPYGYTFGSGTRLTVV.

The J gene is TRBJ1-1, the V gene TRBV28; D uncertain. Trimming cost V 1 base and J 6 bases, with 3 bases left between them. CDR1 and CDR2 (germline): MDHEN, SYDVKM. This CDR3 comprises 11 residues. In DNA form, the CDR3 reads TGTGCCAGCAGTTTATCAGCTGAAGCTTTCTTT. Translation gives CASSLSAEAFF.